What follows are 5 T cell receptor beta chains derived from one specimen sequenced in a study of OX40 agonist ivuxolimab in advanced cancers. The assay was immunoSEQ multiplex PCR, and TCRdb's table has in-frame clones only and misses some. The sample yields tens of thousands of clones, 80% to 90% seen once. Material: CD4+ or CD8+ T cells sorted from blood, obtained in a trial of the OX40 agonist ivuxolimab. Receptors were obtained from an adult with an advanced solid tumor such as melanoma, head and neck, liver or kidney cancer.

V and J are TRBV28 and TRBJ1-5; the match to TRBD1 covers 7 bases. V lost 6 bases and J lost 3; bases outside the gene matches: 5. Per germline, CDR1 MDHEN and CDR2 SYDVKM. This CDR3 spans 14 amino acids. CDR3 nucleotides: TGTGCCAGCAGGGGCGGGACAGACAATCAGCCCCAGCATTTT. This translates into CASRGGTDNQPQHF.

This rearrangement joins TRBV10-3 to TRBJ2-7; D unresolved. V was pared by 4 bases and J by 7 bases, with 14 bases between. Germline V CDR1 and CDR2: ENHRY, SYGVKD. The CDR3 contains 13 residues. The CDR3 nucleotides are TGTGCCATCAGTGTACAGTTGCTGGGAGAGCAGTACTTC. Translated: CAISVQLLGEQYF.

This chain links TRBV19 with TRBJ2-1; D is unclear. Trimming removed 4 bases at V and 0 bases at J, with 7 bases between. The germline CDR1 and CDR2 sequences are LNHDA and SQIVND (reference sequence). The CDR3 is made up of 14 amino acids. The CDR3 spells CASSKGNSYNEQFF. The CDR3 DNA follows: TGTGCCAGTAGTAAAGGGAACTCCTACAATGAGCAGTTCTTC.

The chain is built from TRBV28 and TRBJ2-5; weak D call: TRBD1 (6 bases). CDR3 length equals 16 residues. Trimming stripped 2 bases from V and 4 bases from J, with 17 bases between. The germline V gene has CDR1 MDHEN and CDR2 SYDVKM. CDR3 amino acids: CASSLIRTVGLETQYF. CDR3 coding DNA: TGTGCCAGCAGTTTAATTAGGACAGTGGGTCTAGAGACCCAGTACTTC.

The chain employs TRBV5-1 and TRBJ2-3; 9 nucleotides align to TRBD2. V lost 4 bases to trimming and J lost 4 bases; unmatched junction nucleotides: 13. CDR3 length: 17 amino acids. Germline lookup yields CDR1 SGHRS and CDR2 YFSETQ. Here the CDR3 reads CASSPGLAPQIADTQYF. The CDR3 coding sequence is TGCGCCAGCAGCCCCGGACTAGCGCCACAGATAGCAGATACGCAGTATTTT.